This entry lists 19 T cell receptor beta chains sequenced from one sample in a study of CD8 T cells in ankylosing spondylitis. TCRdb called the 5' RACE reads again in MiXCR, with one record for every CDR3 protein. The top ten hold around 4.5% of the sample, which has around 42,000 distinct CDR3 sequences, approximately 2.6% seen once. Sequenced sample: blood, either unsorted or a sorted T cell fraction (not recorded which). Source of these receptors: a male donor with ankylosing spondylitis or in good health (not recorded which).

At least ten counts were recorded for this clonotype. The chain couples TRBV9 to TRBJ2-3, with 9 bases identical to TRBD1. CDR3 size: 14 residues. J was trimmed by 4 bases and V by 4 bases; bases with no gene match: 4. CDR1 is SGDLS and CDR2 is YYNGEE in the germline V gene. In nucleotides, the CDR3 is TGTGCCAGCAGCCCGGGACAGGGACCAGATACGCAGTATTTT. This encodes CASSPGQGPDTQYF. Full variable domain (missing parts from reference TRBV9 and TRBJ2-3): DSGVTQTPKHLITATGQRVTLRCSPRSGDLSVYWYQQSLDQGLQFLIQYYNGEERAKGNILERFSAQQFPDLHSELNLSSLELGDSALYFCASSPGQGPDTQYFGPGTRLTVL.

This clonotype showed up many times. This chain uses TRBV5-4 with TRBJ2-1; maybe TRBD1 (6 bases). The CDR3 has 9 amino acids. CDR1 is SGHNT and CDR2 is YYREEE in the germline V gene (reference sequence). The CDR3 DNA sequence: TGTGGGGGACAAAATGAGCAGTTCTTC. Its translation: CGGQNEQFF.

This clonotype has a count of ten or more. The chain combines TRBV9 with TRBJ2-1, with D possibly matching TRBD2 (6 bases). Trimming left V 2 bases short and J 8 bases short, with 17 bases between. The CDR3 is 15 residues long. CDR1 and CDR2 from the germline V gene are SGDLS and YYNGEE. The CDR3 here is CASSVGGVSADEQFF. The CDR3 DNA is TGTGCCAGCAGCGTCGGAGGGGTGAGTGCGGATGAGCAGTTCTTC.

This clonotype was observed many times. The chain uses TRBV9 and TRBJ2-1; 9 nucleotides match TRBD2. The germline V gene encodes CDR1 SGDLS and CDR2 YYNGEE. The CDR3 loop spans 15 amino acids. Trimming took 0 bases from V and 2 from J; bases not matched to a gene: 0. The CDR3 region is CASSVGTSAYNEQFF. The CDR3 DNA follows: TGTGCCAGCAGCGTAGGGACTAGCGCCTACAATGAGCAGTTCTTC.

This clonotype has at least ten counts. The chain recombines TRBV9 with TRBJ2-1; D is unresolved. Germline V lookup: CDR1 SGDLS, CDR2 YYNGEE. The CDR3 runs 11 residues. Trimming removed 0 bases from V and 10 bases from J, with 5 bases in between. This CDR3 reads CASSVAHEQFF. The CDR3 DNA is TGTGCCAGCAGCGTAGCCCACGAGCAGTTCTTC. Based on the CDR3 plus reference TRBV9 and TRBJ2-1, the full variable domain is DSGVTQTPKHLITATGQRVTLRCSPRSGDLSVYWYQQSLDQGLQFLIQYYNGEERAKGNILERFSAQQFPDLHSELNLSSLELGDSALYFCASSVAHEQFFGPGTRLTVL.

Ten or more counts support this clonotype. The chain couples TRBV9 to TRBJ2-7, with D possibly matching TRBD1 (6 bases). Germline CDR1 reads SGDLS; CDR2 reads YYNGEE. The CDR3 totals 14 residues. V gave up 2 bases and J gave up 6 bases, with 15 bases separating them. The CDR3 region has the DNA TGTGCCAGCAGCGTGCACGACAGGTTTGTCGAGCAGTACTTC. Protein sequence: CASSVHDRFVEQYF.

This clonotype appeared a few times. The V and J genes are TRBV9 and TRBJ2-1; 7 bases line up with TRBD2. There are 16 residues in the CDR3. Germline CDR1 and CDR2: SGDLS and YYNGEE. V gave up 3 bases and J gave up 4 bases; unmatched junction bases: 10. CDR3: CASSAGSSGEYNEQFF. In nucleotides, the CDR3 is TGTGCCAGCAGCGCAGGGTCTAGCGGTGAATACAATGAGCAGTTCTTC. Based on the CDR3 plus reference TRBV9 and TRBJ2-1, the full variable domain is DSGVTQTPKHLITATGQRVTLRCSPRSGDLSVYWYQQSLDQGLQFLIQYYNGEERAKGNILERFSAQQFPDLHSELNLSSLELGDSALYFCASSAGSSGEYNEQFFGPGTRLTVL.

This clonotype was counted at least ten times. V usage is TRBV9 and J usage is TRBJ2-7; 8 nucleotides align to TRBD2. CDR1 is SGDLS and CDR2 is YYNGEE in the germline V gene. The CDR3 is 16 amino acids. V shed 0 bases and J 3 bases; nucleotides not matched to a gene: 8. CDR3 region: CASSVGFSSGHYEQYF. In nucleotides, the CDR3 is TGTGCCAGCAGCGTAGGATTTTCTAGCGGGCACTACGAGCAGTACTTC.

This clonotype was found many times. The gene calls are TRBV9 and TRBJ2-1, with 9 nucleotides matching TRBD2. The junction had 4 bases not matched to a gene; V was cut back by 0 bases and J by 6 bases. In germline, CDR1 is SGDLS, CDR2 YYNGEE. CDR3 length: 15 residues. The CDR3 bases are TGTGCCAGCAGCGTAGCGGGACTAGCATCCAATGAGCAGTTCTTC. This codes for CASSVAGLASNEQFF.

This clonotype has a count of ten or more. The chain recombines TRBV9 with TRBJ2-5; the D gene is possibly TRBD1 (5 bases). This CDR3 has 14 residues. Germline V gene sequence: CDR1 SGDLS, CDR2 YYNGEE. Trimming took 0 bases from V and 8 from J, leaving 14 bases between them. The CDR3 loop reads CASSVEVGQGTQYF. The CDR3 region has the DNA TGTGCCAGCAGCGTAGAAGTGGGGCAGGGTACCCAGTACTTC. The whole variable domain, remainder taken from reference TRBV9 and TRBJ2-5, is DSGVTQTPKHLITATGQRVTLRCSPRSGDLSVYWYQQSLDQGLQFLIQYYNGEERAKGNILERFSAQQFPDLHSELNLSSLELGDSALYFCASSVEVGQGTQYFGPGTRLLVL.

This clonotype was picked up many times. This rearrangement joins TRBV9 to TRBJ2-7, with D possibly matching TRBD1 (5 bases). Trimming shortened V by 0 bases and J by 6 bases, and 10 bases separated the two germline ends. Per the germline V gene, CDR1 is SGDLS and CDR2 is YYNGEE. This CDR3 comprises 13 residues. The CDR3 loop is CASSVAGHSEQYF. The CDR3 DNA reads TGTGCCAGCAGCGTAGCAGGACACAGCGAGCAGTACTTC.

The chain recombines TRBV3-1 with TRBJ2-2, with 9 bases aligning to TRBD2. The CDR3 sequence is 19 residues long. V shed 4 bases, J shed 3 bases, and the junction held 15 bases outside the gene matches. Germline values: CDR1 LGHDT, CDR2 YNNKEL (reference sequence). CDR3 sequence reads: CASSPSAGTSRRDTGELFF. The CDR3 region has the DNA TGTGCCAGCAGCCCCTCGGCCGGGACTAGCCGCCGGGACACCGGGGAGCTGTTTTTT.

In its sample, this clonotype was seen many times. The CDR3 protein is CASSGSFGVAYGYTF. CDR3 DNA: TGTGCCAGCAGCGGGAGCTTTGGGGTAGCCTATGGCTACACCTTC. The J gene is TRBJ1-2, the V gene TRBV9; no clear D gene. Trimming removed 3 bases from V and 4 bases from J, with 16 bases in between. The CDR3 has 15 amino acids. Germline V gene data show CDR1 as SGDLS and CDR2 as YYNGEE.

Many counts were recorded for this clonotype. The chain employs TRBV9 and TRBJ2-2; 8 bases align to TRBD2. Looked up from germline, CDR1 is SGDLS and CDR2 is YYNGEE. V shed 5 bases, J shed 3 bases, and the junction held 9 bases outside the gene matches. CDR3 length: 16 amino acids. CDR3 nucleotides: TGTGCCAGCAGGTATCGGGAGGGGATGGACACCGGGGAGCTGTTTTTT. Residues: CASRYREGMDTGELFF. The full variable domain, its missing parts supplied by reference TRBV9 and TRBJ2-2, is DSGVTQTPKHLITATGQRVTLRCSPRSGDLSVYWYQQSLDQGLQFLIQYYNGEERAKGNILERFSAQQFPDLHSELNLSSLELGDSALYFCASRYREGMDTGELFFGEGSRLTVL.

This clonotype appeared many times. The chain carries TRBV9 and TRBJ2-1; 8 positions match TRBD2. The V gene's germline CDR1 is SGDLS and CDR2 YYNGEE. J was trimmed by 8 bases and V by 0 bases; bases with no gene match: 4. This CDR3 spans 14 amino acids. CDR3 in DNA: TGTGCCAGCAGCGTAGGGACTAGCCGTGATGAGCAGTTCTTC. Residues: CASSVGTSRDEQFF.

The sample holds many counts of this clonotype. The J gene is TRBJ2-1, the V gene TRBV9; no clear D gene. The CDR3 loop spans 16 amino acids. CDR1 is SGDLS and CDR2 is YYNGEE in the germline V gene. V was clipped by 4 bases and J by 8 bases, with 22 bases between them. In DNA form, the CDR3 reads TGTGCCAGCAGCCCCGTTGTGGGTTTTTCTAGGGATGAGCAGTTCTTC. Translated: CASSPVVGFSRDEQFF.

Only a few counts were recorded for this clonotype. The rearrangement links TRBV9 to TRBJ2-1; 14 nucleotides match TRBD2. Germline lookup yields CDR1 SGDLS and CDR2 YYNGEE. This CDR3 is 15 amino acids long. V lost 3 bases, J lost 9 bases, and 5 bases stayed unmatched. In nucleotides, the CDR3 is TGTGCCAGCAGCGGCGGGACTAGCGGGAGTTTTGAGCAGTTCTTC. Protein sequence: CASSGGTSGSFEQFF.

In this sample, this clonotype turned up many times. CDR3 sequence reads: CASSPQRGDNEQFF. CDR3 nucleotides: TGTGCCAGCAGCCCTCAGCGGGGGGACAATGAGCAGTTCTTC. J is TRBJ2-1 and V is TRBV9; TRBD2 matches 9 bases. This CDR3 has 14 residues. Trimming at V came to 4 bases and at J to 5 bases, leaving 4 bases not matched to a gene. Germline values: CDR1 SGDLS, CDR2 YYNGEE.

This clonotype has ten or more counts. The chain joins TRBV9 to TRBJ1-4, with a weak D call TRBD1 (5 bases). Trimming cost V 4 bases and J 4 bases, with 14 bases left between them. CDR1 is SGDLS and CDR2 is YYNGEE in the germline V gene. The CDR3 is 15 residues long. The CDR3 region is CASSFRGGNNEKLFF. CDR3 in DNA: TGTGCCAGCAGCTTTCGGGGGGGAAATAATGAAAAACTGTTTTTT.